These 15 T cell receptor beta chains originate from one sample sequenced in a study of post-analysis software for immune sequencing data (dated by TCRdb to between 2015 and 2017). What the authors observed across the whole study: A handful of TRBV segments, including TRBV5-6, TRBV5-1 and TRBV20-1, were significantly more frequent in patients than controls.

Libraries were constructed by PCR. These reads were obtained on an Illumina HiSeq 2500. To reduce PCR and sequencing biases, unique molecular identifiers were incorporated into the TCR beta cDNA libraries. The public reads were quality trimmed at Q25 with fastp and then assembled into clones with MiXCR by TCRdb, keeping productive beta chains. Rows merge per CDR3 protein into single entries with the most common DNA and genes. This sample is represented by 750,000 to 950,000 distinct CDR3 sequences; 53% of them were singletons. Jointly, the top ten make up over 4% of the sample. No antigen has been identified for these receptors. The sequenced sample was blood. Source of these receptors: a girl between 10 and 17 years old with multiple sclerosis.

V is TRBV7-3 and J is TRBJ2-1; 8 nucleotides match TRBD2. Germline CDR1 SGHTA, CDR2 FQGTGA. With 5 bases clipped from V and 5 bases from J, the junction kept 11 bases outside the gene matches. The CDR3 has 16 residues. In nucleotides, the CDR3 is TGTGCCAGCAGCCCCGAGCGGGGGCTAGCTGACAATGAGCAGTTCTTC. Amino acid sequence: CASSPERGLADNEQFF.

This clonotype was counted between two and nine times. As DNA, the CDR3 is TGTGCCAGCAGTTGGGGGGGAAATCAGCCCCAGCATTTT. This gives the protein CASSWGGNQPQHF. This rearrangement joins TRBV6-6 to TRBJ1-5, with TRBD1 as a possible D gene (5 bases). This CDR3 is built from 13 residues. V lost 4 bases to trimming and J lost 4 bases, with 8 bases between them. CDR1 and CDR2 (germline): MNHNY, SVGAGI (reference sequence).

V and J are TRBV7-8 and TRBJ2-3, with 12 positions matching TRBD2. CDR3 length equals 18 residues. Germline CDR1 and CDR2: SGHVS and FQNEAQ. J was trimmed by 6 bases and V by 0 bases; bases with no gene match: 10. The CDR3 DNA is TGTGCCAGCAGCTTAGCGGGGGCTAGCGGGAGGGTTTGGGATACGCAGTATTTT. As protein: CASSLAGASGRVWDTQYF.

This chain connects TRBV10-3 to TRBJ1-1; D uncertain. The CDR3 has 13 residues. The germline V and J ends were trimmed by 2 bases and 6 bases, with 10 bases remaining between them. CDR1 and CDR2 (germline): ENHRY, SYGVKD. For the CDR3, the DNA is TGTGCCATCAGTGAGGTTGTGGGGTCTGAAGCTTTCTTT. Protein product: CAISEVVGSEAFF.

In its sample, this clonotype was seen a few times. The chain links TRBV2 to TRBJ2-3; 7 bases agree with TRBD2. Germline values: CDR1 SNHLY, CDR2 FYNNEI. The CDR3 sequence is 16 residues long. The ends lost 4 bases at V and 0 bases at J; junction bases unmatched: 7. This chain's CDR3 is CASSAPGGPSTDTQYF. CDR3 DNA: TGTGCCAGCAGTGCCCCGGGGGGACCAAGCACAGATACGCAGTATTTT.

This chain links TRBV29-1 with TRBJ2-1, with D possibly matching TRBD2 (5 bases). Germline assignment: CDR1 SQVTM and CDR2 ANQGSEA. The CDR3 length is 13 residues. Trimming stripped 6 bases from V and 1 base from J, with 10 bases between. The CDR3 DNA is TGCAGCGTACGGGGAAATTCCTACAATGAGCAGTTCTTC. Translating gives CSVRGNSYNEQFF.

The rearrangement uses TRBV7-8 and TRBJ2-3, with 7 bases identical to TRBD1. Germline assignment: CDR1 SGHVS and CDR2 FQNEAQ. The ends lost 2 bases at V and 5 bases at J; junction bases unmatched: 13. The CDR3 contains 17 residues. The chain's CDR3 is CASSLYGSRGTEDTQYF. For the CDR3, the DNA is TGTGCCAGCAGCTTATATGGGAGCAGGGGGACAGAAGATACGCAGTATTTT.

This sequence joins TRBV7-9 and TRBJ1-2, with TRBD1 as a possible D gene (6 bases). Germline CDR1 reads SEHNR; CDR2 reads FQNEAQ (reference sequence). CDR3 length: 14 amino acids. V was clipped by 4 bases and J by 4 bases, with 13 bases between them. CDR3 nucleotide sequence: TGTGCCAGCAGCTATGGGGGCACTTCCTATGGCTACACCTTC. Translation gives CASSYGGTSYGYTF.

The V call is TRBV10-3, the J call TRBJ2-3, with a tentative D call TRBD2 (6 bases). Germline V gives CDR1 ENHRY, CDR2 SYGVKD. V lost 0 bases to trimming and J lost 6 bases, with 10 bases between them. This CDR3 region has 14 residues. In DNA, the CDR3 is TGTGCCATCAGTGAGTCTAGCGGACCGGATACGCAGTATTTT. It yields the protein CAISESSGPDTQYF.

The CDR3 nucleotides read TGTGCCAGCAGTTACTCGACGGGGTACCCTATTAGCAATGAGCAGTTCTTC. It codes for CASSYSTGYPISNEQFF. This chain uses TRBV6-5 with TRBJ2-1; possible D gene TRBD2, 5 bases. V lost 0 bases to trimming and J lost 6 bases, with 18 bases between them. Germline V gives CDR1 MNHEY, CDR2 SVGAGI. The CDR3 totals 17 residues.

The genes are TRBV12-3 or TRBV12-4 and TRBJ2-3; 7 bases match TRBD1. CDR3 size: 14 residues. The V segment lost 2 bases and the J segment 2 bases; nucleotides outside the gene matches: 1. For the CDR3, the DNA is TGTGCCAGCAGTTTACAGGGGGACACAGATACGCAGTATTTT. It yields the protein CASSLQGDTDTQYF.

The V and J genes are TRBV7-2 and TRBJ1-1, with D unresolved. The CDR3 is made up of 12 amino acids. V was cut by 0 bases and J by 10 bases, with 9 bases left in between. Looked up from germline, CDR1 is SGHTA and CDR2 is FQGNSA. The CDR3 DNA sequence: TGTGCCAGCAGCTTAGCGCAAGGGATAGCTTTCTTT. The encoded protein is CASSLAQGIAFF.

The rearrangement uses TRBV6-5 and TRBJ1-2; 7 positions agree with TRBD1. V gave up 5 bases and J gave up 0 bases; unmatched junction bases: 6. This CDR3 is built from 15 residues. The germline gives CDR1 MNHEY, CDR2 SVGAGI. The CDR3 nucleotides read TGTGCCAGCAGTATAACCGGGACAGCTAACTATGGCTACACCTTC. Encoded protein: CASSITGTANYGYTF.

This clonotype was recorded a few times. The rearrangement joins TRBV20-1 to TRBJ2-1; D gene uncertain. This CDR3 has 11 amino acids. Trimming pared 2 bases from V and 6 bases from J, leaving 5 bases between. Germline V gene data show CDR1 as DFQATT and CDR2 as SNEGSKA (reference sequence). The CDR3 bases are TGCAGTGCTAGACGCTTCAATGAGCAGTTCTTC. This gives the protein CSARRFNEQFF.

The rearrangement links TRBV6-2 or TRBV6-3 to TRBJ2-5; D is unresolved. This CDR3 region has 13 residues. Germline loops: CDR1 MNHEY, CDR2 SVGEGT. Trimming left V 6 bases short and J 1 base short, with 9 bases between. The CDR3 DNA follows: TGTGCCAGCAGAAGAGGCCGCCAAGAGACCCAGTACTTC. Protein sequence: CASRRGRQETQYF.